This T cell receptor (beta chain) appears in the sequencing data of a study of T cell responses to AZD1222 COVID-19 vaccine (dated by TCRdb to about 2021). Describing the broader study: Because spike-specific TCR depth and breadth did not differ between the two schedules, AZD1222 recipients who got a second dose at roughly 4 weeks were pooled with those who got a second dose at roughly 12 weeks. Trial participants were enrolled by age into 18-55, 56-69 and 70-plus year subgroups, with about 150, 28 and 57 TCR-sequenced participants respectively. A total of 233 trial participants underwent TCR sequencing, of whom roughly 210 had received two doses of AZD1222 and roughly 26 had received two doses of the MenACWY control vaccine. What the research found in general, with its limitations: Most participants were white British and females outnumbered males, and the authors suggested that clonal diversity may have been underestimated. No day 14 peak-response samples were available, so repertoires were characterized only after the peak T cell response. The whole spike protein was spanned by vaccine-associated CD4 TCRs, and dominant responses were seen in regions 160-218 and 743-854. Nearly half of unique spike-specific TCRs reportedly recognized epitopes outside regions mutated in the B.1.351 and B.1.1.7 variants. Spike-specific TCR breadth and depth rose significantly after two AZD1222 doses compared with day 0 and with MenACWY recipients. The 56-69-year group was small, and its depth increase did not reach significance, likely because of low power. Only a handful of AZD1222 recipients were SARS-CoV-2 seropositive at baseline, limiting conclusions about previously exposed vaccinees.

The CDR3 regions of human TCRbeta chains were analyzed by immunosequencing. As for how the authors treated the data: Repertoire TCRs were checked for matches against a reference library of SARS-CoV-2-specific TCRs that had been generated using the MIRA antigen-specificity platform. Breadth was defined as the fraction of unique TCRs that were SARS-CoV-2-associated. Depth was defined as the fraction of total T cells that were SARS-CoV-2-associated. Using the MIRA data, every spike-specific TCR was mapped to the spike region that the TCR reacted to and assigned to either a CD4 or a CD8 class. Log10-transformed breadth and depth values were compared by one-way ANOVA with Sidak's multiple comparisons tests. Not all clones reach the TCRdb copy of this immuneACCESS table, which keeps in-frame sequences only. Checked studies attribute under half of the gap to unresolved V genes and leave the rest unexplained. V and J calls and clone size are copied from that table; D and trimming were computed from the DNA. This sample comprises approximately 100,000 clones, around 84% of them detected only once. The ten most abundant clones make up about 1.5% of the sample.

This sample's time point label indicates: baseline before first vaccination. Samples from vaccinated people were obtained from the UK trials COV001 and COV002, which included a single-blind randomized controlled phase 2/3 trial of AZD1222 (ChAdOx1 nCoV-19) in healthy adults. Trial participant PBMC samples were collected at day 0 and day 28 after the second dose for TCRbeta chain sequencing. Relative to germline, V is missing 3 bases and J is missing 3 bases, with 2 bases of the junction outside any gene match. From cysteine to phenylalanine, the CDR3 is 14 amino acids long. Kept here is only the CDR3 DNA, which spans 42 bases and is read in frame from base 1. Sequences SGHNT (CDR1) and YYREEE (CDR2) are obtained from the germline V gene (reference sequence). Comments on this clone: It has no known antigen specificity. Nothing much larger sits one base from this clone, and base qualities are not available.

The rearrangement joined TRBV5-4 to TRBJ2-5; TRBD1 lines up with 10 middle nucleotides. The receptor was isolated from an adult in good health. Material: peripheral blood, obtained on day 0 of AZD1222 vaccination. In nucleotides, the sequence is TGTGCCAGCAGCTCCGGGACAGGGGAAGAGACCCAGTACTTC. Its protein product is CASSSGTGEETQYF.